A single sample is the source of the 12 T cell receptor beta chains below, sequenced in a study of T cells in Graves' hyperthyroidism and ophthalmopathy (dated by TCRdb to about 2019). Library construction relied on multiplex PCR. The data were produced on an Illumina HiSeq 2000. The TCR beta CDR3 regions were amplified from the RNA transcripts. A first-round RT-PCR of the TCR CDR3 used the HTBI primer set with the Qiagen OneStep RT-PCR kit. TCRdb trimmed public reads at Q25 via fastp, called clones via MiXCR and kept in-frame beta chains. Merged by CDR3 protein, the rows form single entries marked with the most common genes and DNA. This sample has roughly 500,000 distinct CDR3 sequences in its table, and 20% to 25% of those were observed once. The ten largest clones add up to under 55% of the sample. The sample was blood. Source of these receptors: a woman aged 70-85 years with Graves' ophthalmopathy.

This clonotype turned up a few times. This sequence joins TRBV7-2 and TRBJ1-3; D may be TRBD1 (6 bases). CDR3 length equals 15 residues. Germline CDR1 and CDR2: SGHTA and FQGNSA. V was trimmed by 4 bases and J by 8 bases, leaving 18 bases between them. This CDR3 is CASSSTGATVDTIYF. The CDR3 DNA reads TGTGCCAGCAGCTCGACGGGGGCCACAGTTGACACCATATATTTT.

The rearrangement uses TRBV20-1 and TRBJ2-7; 9 bases are a match to TRBD1. The germline V gene has CDR1 DFQATT and CDR2 SNEGSKA (reference sequence). With V trimmed by 4 bases and J by 2 bases, 6 bases remained unmatched. The CDR3 runs 14 residues. CDR3 nucleotides: TGCAGTGCTAAACCGACAGGGGGAGCCTACGAGCAGTACTTC. Its translation is CSAKPTGGAYEQYF.

This clonotype was observed a handful of times. CDR3 sequence reads: CASSVSGGSSYNEQFF. For the CDR3, the DNA is TGTGCCAGCAGCGTTAGCGGGGGTAGCTCCTACAATGAGCAGTTCTTC. This rearrangement joins TRBV9 to TRBJ2-1, with 9 bases matching TRBD2. Germline V lookup: CDR1 SGDLS, CDR2 YYNGEE. The CDR3 totals 16 residues. J was trimmed by 0 bases and V by 2 bases; bases with no gene match: 3.

The gene calls are TRBV28 and TRBJ1-2; D perhaps matches TRBD1 (5 bases). Germline CDR1 and CDR2: MDHEN and SYDVKM. This CDR3 comprises 12 residues. V dropped 1 base and J dropped 8 bases, with 8 bases sitting between them. The CDR3 sequence is CASSLSRDGYTF. DNA of the CDR3: TGTGCCAGCAGTTTATCCAGGGACGGCTACACCTTC.

On this clonotype itself: Being one base from a much bigger clone, this may be a read error. The chain links TRBV28 to TRBJ1-1; D gene unclear. Per germline, CDR1 MDHEN and CDR2 SYDVKM. The CDR3 is 12 residues long. This CDR3 is CAGSLPGYRAFF. CDR3 DNA: TGTGCCGGCAGTTTACCAGGATATCGAGCTTTCTTT.

This clonotype was counted ten times or more. This chain links TRBV28 with TRBJ2-5; 9 bases are shared with TRBD2. Germline loops: CDR1 MDHEN, CDR2 SYDVKM. Losses at the gene ends were 5 bases for V and 5 bases for J; bases not matched to a gene: 6. The CDR3 sequence is 14 residues long. CDR3 nucleotides: TGTGCCAGCAGTGGCGGGAGGGCCTTGGAGACCCAGTACTTC. This encodes CASSGGRALETQYF. The complete variable domain, with remaining parts taken from reference TRBV28 and TRBJ2-5, reads DVKVTQSSRYLVKRTGEKVFLECVQDMDHENMFWYRQDPGLGLRLIYFSYDVKMKEKGDIPEGYSVSREKKERFSLILESASTNQTSMYLCASSGGRALETQYFGPGTRLLVL.

This clonotype was counted only a few times. The J gene is TRBJ1-2, the V gene TRBV10-3, with 10 positions matching TRBD1. After removal of 6 bases from V and 4 bases from J, the junction contained 5 bases not matched to a gene. CDR3 length: 14 amino acids. Looked up from germline, CDR1 is ENHRY and CDR2 is SYGVKD. CDR3 DNA sequence: TGTGCCATCAGCAGACAGGGGGCTACCTATGGCTACACCTTC. Its protein is CAISRQGATYGYTF.

This clonotype appeared many times. CDR3 in DNA: TGTGCCAGCAGCTTAGACCTGGGTGGGGTCTATGGCTACACCTTC. It yields the protein CASSLDLGGVYGYTF. The chain recombines TRBV7-2 with TRBJ1-2; no reliable D call. The germline gives CDR1 SGHTA, CDR2 FQGNSA. CDR3 size: 15 residues. V was clipped by 1 base and J by 4 bases, with 13 bases between them.

The chain combines TRBV5-1 with TRBJ1-3; D gene ambiguous. Germline CDR1 reads SGHRS; CDR2 reads YFSETQ. The V and J ends lost 4 bases and 1 base respectively, with 12 bases between them. This CDR3 is 15 amino acids long. CDR3 in amino acids: CASSLSGVSGNTIYF. CDR3 coding DNA: TGCGCCAGCAGCCTCTCCGGAGTTTCTGGAAACACCATATATTTT.

The rearrangement links TRBV30 to TRBJ2-7; TRBD2 aligns across 8 bases. The germline gives CDR1 GTSNPN, CDR2 SVGIG (reference sequence). The trim removed 1 base at V and 5 bases at J, leaving 16 bases unmatched. The CDR3 sequence is 17 residues long. The CDR3 spells CAWSAYRGVAGLNEQYF. CDR3 coding DNA: TGTGCCTGGAGTGCCTATCGGGGGGTAGCGGGACTCAACGAGCAGTACTTC.

The chain employs TRBV12-3 or TRBV12-4 and TRBJ2-3; D is perhaps TRBD1 (6 bases). This CDR3 has 15 residues. Trimming stripped 4 bases from V and 3 bases from J, with 14 bases between. The CDR3 loop is CASSWVGQLTDTQYF. DNA for the CDR3: TGTGCCAGCAGTTGGGTAGGACAGCTTACAGATACGCAGTATTTT.

This clonotype was recorded a few times. The chain uses TRBV7-9 and TRBJ1-1; 8 nucleotides match TRBD1. With V trimmed by 3 bases and J by 0 bases, 6 bases remained unmatched. In germline, CDR1 is SEHNR, CDR2 FQNEAQ (reference sequence). The CDR3 has 16 amino acids. The CDR3 loop is CASSFGTGIMNTEAFF. CDR3 DNA: TGTGCCAGCAGCTTCGGGACAGGAATTATGAACACTGAAGCTTTCTTT.